This passage covers 12 T cell receptor beta chains from one sample sequenced in a study of technical replicates of blood from several donors. Assay used: immunoSEQ multiplex PCR; TCRdb lists only in-frame clones, some missing. Here the sample spans roughly 100,000 clones, approximately 94% being singletons. The sequenced sample was T cells isolated from PBMCs. Source of these receptors: a human donor in good health.

This clone appeared a few times. The chain employs TRBV2 and TRBJ2-7; D is possibly TRBD2 (6 bases). Germline-derived CDR1 and CDR2 are SNHLY and FYNNEI. The CDR3 sequence is 15 residues long. Deletions cut 6 bases from V and 3 bases from J, with 18 bases between. The CDR3 spells CASRVPGASNYEQYF. The CDR3 bases are TGTGCCAGCAGGGTACCGGGAGCTTCTAACTACGAGCAGTACTTC.

The CDR3 DNA reads as TGTGCCAGCGTGGAGTCCCCTCTGTTCGGTTATGGCTACACCTTC. It encodes CASVESPLFGYGYTF. The chain recombines TRBV6-5 with TRBJ1-2; D is unresolved. Germline CDR1 reads MNHEY; CDR2 reads SVGAGI. CDR3 length: 15 amino acids. The V gene lost 8 bases and the J gene lost 5 bases, with 21 bases spanning the gap.

The chain carries TRBV27 and TRBJ2-6; the match to TRBD2 covers 13 bases. The CDR3 totals 19 residues. Germline-derived CDR1 and CDR2 are MNHEY and SMNVEV (reference sequence). J lost 0 bases, V lost 6 bases, and 8 bases had no gene match. CDR3 loop: CASRYQGLAGHSGANVLTF. The CDR3 DNA reads TGTGCCAGCAGATACCAGGGACTAGCGGGGCACTCTGGGGCCAACGTCCTGACTTTC.

The V call is TRBV2, the J call TRBJ1-2; D remains ambiguous. CDR3 length equals 14 residues. The V end lost 11 bases, the J end lost 5 bases, and 21 bases lay between the germline ends. The germline V gene has CDR1 SNHLY and CDR2 FYNNEI. The CDR3 sequence: CAHVGREFGYGYTF. CDR3 bases: TGTGCCCACGTGGGCCGAGAATTTGGGTATGGCTACACCTTC. The full variable domain, completed using reference TRBV2 and TRBJ1-2, is EPEVTQTPSHQVTQMGQEVILRCVPISNHLYFYWYRQILGQKVEFLVSFYNNEISEKSEIFDDQFSVERPDGSNFTLKIRSTKLEDSAMYFCAHVGREFGYGYTFGSGTRLTVV.

The chain couples TRBV5-4 to TRBJ2-7; D is ambiguous. This CDR3 has 15 residues. V was pared by 3 bases and J by 5 bases, with 18 bases between. The germline CDR1 and CDR2 sequences are SGHNT and YYREEE (reference sequence). This CDR3 reads CASSSTGSKNHEQYF. The CDR3 DNA follows: TGTGCCAGCAGCTCCACCGGGTCTAAAAACCACGAGCAGTACTTC.

This rearrangement joins TRBV7-9 to TRBJ2-3, with 10 bases that match TRBD1. The ends lost 6 bases at V and 4 bases at J; junction bases unmatched: 7. Germline V gene lookup returns CDR1 SEHNR and CDR2 FQNEAQ (reference sequence). The CDR3 runs 15 residues. This CDR3 reads CASRPGTGVADTQYF. In DNA form, the CDR3 reads TGTGCCAGCAGACCCGGGACAGGGGTAGCAGATACGCAGTATTTT.

CDR3 loop: CASSLVAGGKETQYF. CDR3 sequence (DNA): TGTGCCAGCAGCTTGGTAGCGGGAGGGAAAGAGACCCAGTACTTC. The chain links TRBV5-4 to TRBJ2-5, with 11 bases aligning to TRBD2. V lost 0 bases, J lost 3 bases, and 1 base stayed unmatched. Germline loops: CDR1 SGHNT, CDR2 YYREEE (reference sequence). This CDR3 contains 15 residues. The full variable domain, with the rest looked up from reference TRBV5-4 and TRBJ2-5, is ETGVTQSPTHLIKTRGQQVTLRCSSQSGHNTVSWYQQALGQGPQFIFQYYREEENGRGNFPPRFSGLQFPNYSSELNVNALELDDSALYLCASSLVAGGKETQYFGPGTRLLVL.

This chain joins TRBV27 and TRBJ2-3, with D tentatively TRBD2 (5 bases). The V gene's germline CDR1 is MNHEY and CDR2 SMNVEV (reference sequence). Trimming removed 4 bases at V and 4 bases at J, with 12 bases between. This CDR3 comprises 14 residues. CDR3 coding DNA: TGTGCCAGCAGTTCCCGGGATCAAGCAGATACGCAGTATTTT. It translates to CASSSRDQADTQYF.

The sample holds one count of this clone. This chain joins TRBV5-1 and TRBJ2-7; a possible D gene is TRBD1 (6 bases). The CDR3 extends over 16 amino acids. V lost 3 bases and J lost 1, with 17 bases in between. CDR1 is SGHRS, CDR2 YFSETQ, per germline. CDR3 nucleotide sequence: TGCGCCAGCAGCTGGGAGACAGGAATTCTATCCTACGAGCAGTACTTC. Protein product: CASSWETGILSYEQYF.

The chain couples TRBV14 to TRBJ1-4; D is uncertain. V shed 0 bases and J shed 10 bases, with 12 bases lying between them. The V gene's germline CDR1 is SGHDN and CDR2 FVKESK. The CDR3 length is 14 residues. CDR3 region: CASSQDSPRGKLFF. The CDR3 DNA reads TGTGCCAGCAGCCAAGATTCTCCCCGAGGAAAACTGTTTTTT.

The CDR3 is CASTKTGYTGELFF. CDR3 sequence (DNA): TGTGCCAGCACCAAGACAGGATACACCGGGGAGCTGTTTTTT. The chain uses TRBV7-9 and TRBJ2-2; D might be TRBD1 (6 bases). V was clipped by 7 bases and J by 3 bases, with 12 bases between them. CDR3 size: 14 residues. Germline CDR1 reads SEHNR; CDR2 reads FQNEAQ (reference sequence).

The chain couples TRBV20-1 to TRBJ2-1, with unresolved D. Germline loops: CDR1 DFQATT, CDR2 SNEGSKA (reference sequence). V lost 1 base and J lost 4, with 2 bases in between. The CDR3 runs 11 residues. DNA for the CDR3: TGCAGTGCTAGAGCATACAATGAGCAGTTCTTC. This encodes CSARAYNEQFF.